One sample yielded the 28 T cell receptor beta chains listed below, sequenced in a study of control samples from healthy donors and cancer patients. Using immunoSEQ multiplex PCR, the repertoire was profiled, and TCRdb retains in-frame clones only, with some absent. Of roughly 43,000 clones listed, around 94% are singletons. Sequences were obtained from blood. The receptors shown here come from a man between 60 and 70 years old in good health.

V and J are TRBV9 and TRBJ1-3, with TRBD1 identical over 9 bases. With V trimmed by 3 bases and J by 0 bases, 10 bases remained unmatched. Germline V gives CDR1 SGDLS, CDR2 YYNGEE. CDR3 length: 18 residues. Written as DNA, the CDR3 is TGTGCCAGCAGCGCGACAGGGGGGAATCTGCTCTCTGGAAACACCATATATTTT. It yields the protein CASSATGGNLLSGNTIYF.

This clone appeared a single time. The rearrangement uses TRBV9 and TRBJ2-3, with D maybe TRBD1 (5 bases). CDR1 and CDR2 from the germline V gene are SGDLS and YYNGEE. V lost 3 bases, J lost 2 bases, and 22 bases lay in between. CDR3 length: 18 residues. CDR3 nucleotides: TGTGCCAGCAGCGCCCCGGAAACCGACAGATCCCACACAGATACGCAGTATTTT. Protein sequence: CASSAPETDRSHTDTQYF.

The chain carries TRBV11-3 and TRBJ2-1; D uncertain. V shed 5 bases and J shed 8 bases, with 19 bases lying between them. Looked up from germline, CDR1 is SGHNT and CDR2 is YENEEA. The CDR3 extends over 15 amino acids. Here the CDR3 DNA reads TGTGCCAGCAGCCAAGGAGCTATACGAGGCGATGAGCAGTTCTTC. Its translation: CASSQGAIRGDEQFF.

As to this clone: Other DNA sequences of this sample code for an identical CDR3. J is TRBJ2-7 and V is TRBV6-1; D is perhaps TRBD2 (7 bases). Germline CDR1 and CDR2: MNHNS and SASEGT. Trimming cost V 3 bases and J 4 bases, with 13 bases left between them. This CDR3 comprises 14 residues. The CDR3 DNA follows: TGTGCCAGCAGTGACAGGGGAGGGCCTTACGAGCAGTACTTC. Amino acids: CASSDRGGPYEQYF.

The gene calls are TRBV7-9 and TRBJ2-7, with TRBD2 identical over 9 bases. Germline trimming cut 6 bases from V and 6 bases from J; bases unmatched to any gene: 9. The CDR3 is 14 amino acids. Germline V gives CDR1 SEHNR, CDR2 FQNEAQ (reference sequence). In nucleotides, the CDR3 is TGTGCCAGCAGTCCGAGCGGGAGGCTGACCGAGCAGTACTTC. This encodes CASSPSGRLTEQYF.

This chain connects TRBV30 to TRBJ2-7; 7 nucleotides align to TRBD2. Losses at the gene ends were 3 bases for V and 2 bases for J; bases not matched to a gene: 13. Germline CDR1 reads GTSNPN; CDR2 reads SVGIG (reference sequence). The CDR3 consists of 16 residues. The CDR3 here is CAWRPPRIAGAYEQYF. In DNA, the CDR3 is TGTGCCTGGAGGCCCCCCCGGATCGCGGGAGCCTACGAGCAGTACTTC. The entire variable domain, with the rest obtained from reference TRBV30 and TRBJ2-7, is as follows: SQTIHQWPATLVQPVGSPLSLECTVEGTSNPNLYWYRQAAGRGLQLLFYSVGIGQISSEVPQNLSASRPQDRQFILSSKKLLLSDSGFYLCAWRPPRIAGAYEQYFGPGTRLTVT.

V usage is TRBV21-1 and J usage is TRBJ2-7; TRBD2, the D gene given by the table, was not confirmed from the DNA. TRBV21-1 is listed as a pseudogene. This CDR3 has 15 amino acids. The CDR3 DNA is TGTGCCAGCAGCAAAACCATAGCGGTCCAGTACGAGCAGTACTTC. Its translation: CASSKTIAVQYEQYF.

CDR3: CASSPPVLDEQFF. In nucleotides, the CDR3 is TGTGCCAGCTCGCCCCCGGTCTTGGATGAGCAGTTCTTC. This sequence joins TRBV18 and TRBJ2-1; no definite D call. With 6 bases removed from V and 8 bases from J, the gap between germline ends came to 14 bases. The CDR3 extends over 13 amino acids. CDR1 is KGHSH and CDR2 is LQKENI in the germline V gene.

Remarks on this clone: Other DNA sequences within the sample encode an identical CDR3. CDR3: CASSQGPLGLAKNIQYF. The CDR3 coding sequence is TGTGCCAGCAGCCAAGGACCCCTCGGCCTAGCCAAAAACATTCAGTACTTC. The V call is TRBV4-2, the J call TRBJ2-4, with D unresolved. This CDR3 has 17 amino acids. From germline, CDR1 is LGHNA and CDR2 YNFKEQ. The V end was cut by 1 base, the J end by 0 bases, with 13 bases between.

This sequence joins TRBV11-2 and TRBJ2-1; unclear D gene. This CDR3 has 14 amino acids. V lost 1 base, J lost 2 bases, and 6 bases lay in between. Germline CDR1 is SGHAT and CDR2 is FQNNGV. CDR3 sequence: CASSLGITYNEQFF. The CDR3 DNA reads TGTGCCAGCAGCTTAGGGATAACCTACAATGAGCAGTTCTTC.

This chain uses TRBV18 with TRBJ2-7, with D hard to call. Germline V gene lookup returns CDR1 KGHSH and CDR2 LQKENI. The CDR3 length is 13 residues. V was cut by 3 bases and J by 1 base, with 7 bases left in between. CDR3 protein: CASSPPGSYEQYF. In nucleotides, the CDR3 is TGTGCCAGCTCACCGCCCGGATCCTACGAGCAGTACTTC.

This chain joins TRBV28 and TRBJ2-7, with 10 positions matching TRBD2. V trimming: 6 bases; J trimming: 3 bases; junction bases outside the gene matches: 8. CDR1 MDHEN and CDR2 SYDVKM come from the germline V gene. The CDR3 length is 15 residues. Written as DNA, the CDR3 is TGTGCCAGCAGCAAGCCCAGGACTAGCGGCTACGAGCAGTACTTC. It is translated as CASSKPRTSGYEQYF.

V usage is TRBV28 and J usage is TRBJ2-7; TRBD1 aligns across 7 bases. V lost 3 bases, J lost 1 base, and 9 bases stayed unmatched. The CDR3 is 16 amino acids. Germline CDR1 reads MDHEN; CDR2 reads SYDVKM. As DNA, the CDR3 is TGTGCCAGCAGTTTTTCAAAGGGACAGCCTTCCTACGAGCAGTACTTC. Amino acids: CASSFSKGQPSYEQYF.

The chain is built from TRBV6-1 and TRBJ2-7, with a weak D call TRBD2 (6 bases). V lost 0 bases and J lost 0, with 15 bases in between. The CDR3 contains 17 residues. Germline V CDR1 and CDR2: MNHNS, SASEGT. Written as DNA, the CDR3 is TGTGCCAGCAGTGAAGCACCCGCACTGGGACTCTCCTACGAGCAGTACTTC. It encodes CASSEAPALGLSYEQYF.

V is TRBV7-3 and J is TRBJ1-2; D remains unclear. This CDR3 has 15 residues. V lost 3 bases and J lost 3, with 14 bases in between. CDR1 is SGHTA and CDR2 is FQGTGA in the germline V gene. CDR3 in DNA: TGTGCCAGCAGCTTGTTTTCTGTATCGGACTATGGCTACACCTTC. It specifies CASSLFSVSDYGYTF.

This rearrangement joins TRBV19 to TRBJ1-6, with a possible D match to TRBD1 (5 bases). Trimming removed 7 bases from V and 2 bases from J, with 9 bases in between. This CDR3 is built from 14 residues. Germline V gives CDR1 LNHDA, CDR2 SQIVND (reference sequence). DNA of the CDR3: TGTGCCAGTACCACGACAGCCTATAATTCACCCCTCCACTTT. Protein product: CASTTTAYNSPLHF.

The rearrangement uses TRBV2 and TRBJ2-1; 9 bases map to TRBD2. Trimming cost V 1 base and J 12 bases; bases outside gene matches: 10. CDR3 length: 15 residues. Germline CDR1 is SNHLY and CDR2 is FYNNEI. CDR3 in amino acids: CASSEGGAGGLGQFF. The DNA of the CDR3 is TGTGCCAGCAGTGAAGGGGGAGCGGGAGGCCTTGGGCAGTTCTTC.

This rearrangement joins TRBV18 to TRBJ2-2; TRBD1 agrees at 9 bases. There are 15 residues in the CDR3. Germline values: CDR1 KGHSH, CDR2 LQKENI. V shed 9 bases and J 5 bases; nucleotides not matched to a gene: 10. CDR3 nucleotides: TGTGCCAGTCCTGGACAGGGGCCTCGAACCGGGGAGCTGTTTTTT. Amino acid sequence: CASPGQGPRTGELFF.

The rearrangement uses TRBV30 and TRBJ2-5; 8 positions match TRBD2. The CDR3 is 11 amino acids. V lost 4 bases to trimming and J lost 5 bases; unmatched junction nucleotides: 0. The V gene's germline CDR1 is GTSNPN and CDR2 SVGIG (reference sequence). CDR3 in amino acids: CAWTSGETQYF. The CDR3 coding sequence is TGTGCCTGGACTAGCGGGGAGACCCAGTACTTC.

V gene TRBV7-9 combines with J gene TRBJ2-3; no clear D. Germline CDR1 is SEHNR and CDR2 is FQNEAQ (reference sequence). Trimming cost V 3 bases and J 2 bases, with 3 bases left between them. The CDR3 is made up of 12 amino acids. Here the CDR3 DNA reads TGTGCCAGCAGCTTGCACACAGATACGCAGTATTTT. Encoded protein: CASSLHTDTQYF.

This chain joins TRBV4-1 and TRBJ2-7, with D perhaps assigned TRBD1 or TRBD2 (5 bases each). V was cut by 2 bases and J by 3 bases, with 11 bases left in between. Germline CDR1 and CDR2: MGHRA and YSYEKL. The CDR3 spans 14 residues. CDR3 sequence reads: CASSQKGPHYEQYF. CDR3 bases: TGCGCCAGCAGCCAAAAGGGACCCCACTACGAGCAGTACTTC.

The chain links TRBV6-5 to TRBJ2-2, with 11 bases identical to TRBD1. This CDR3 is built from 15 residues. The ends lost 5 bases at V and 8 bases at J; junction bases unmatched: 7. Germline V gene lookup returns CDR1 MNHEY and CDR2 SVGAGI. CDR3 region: CASSLRTGGHGELFF. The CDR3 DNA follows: TGTGCCAGCAGTCTCCGGACAGGGGGCCATGGGGAGCTGTTTTTT.

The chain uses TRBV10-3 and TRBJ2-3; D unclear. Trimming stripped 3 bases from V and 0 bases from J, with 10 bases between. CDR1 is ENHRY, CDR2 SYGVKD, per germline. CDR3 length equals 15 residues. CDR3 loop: CAISDEHPSTDTQYF. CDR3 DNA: TGTGCCATCAGTGACGAGCACCCTAGCACAGATACGCAGTATTTT.

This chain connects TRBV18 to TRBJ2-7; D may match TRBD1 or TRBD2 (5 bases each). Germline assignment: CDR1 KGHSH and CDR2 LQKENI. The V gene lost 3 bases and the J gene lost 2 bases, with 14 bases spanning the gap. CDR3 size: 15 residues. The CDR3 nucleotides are TGTGCCAGCTCACCCTTCGCCTCGGGGCCCTACGAGCAGTACTTC. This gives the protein CASSPFASGPYEQYF.

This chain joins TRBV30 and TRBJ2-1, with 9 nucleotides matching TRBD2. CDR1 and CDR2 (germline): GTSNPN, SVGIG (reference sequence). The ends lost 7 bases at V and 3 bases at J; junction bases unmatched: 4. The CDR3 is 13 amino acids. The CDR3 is CASQAGGYNEQFF. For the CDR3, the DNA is TGTGCCTCTCAAGCGGGGGGCTACAATGAGCAGTTCTTC. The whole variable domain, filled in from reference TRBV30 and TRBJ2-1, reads SQTIHQWPATLVQPVGSPLSLECTVEGTSNPNLYWYRQAAGRGLQLLFYSVGIGQISSEVPQNLSASRPQDRQFILSSKKLLLSDSGFYLCASQAGGYNEQFFGPGTRLTVL.

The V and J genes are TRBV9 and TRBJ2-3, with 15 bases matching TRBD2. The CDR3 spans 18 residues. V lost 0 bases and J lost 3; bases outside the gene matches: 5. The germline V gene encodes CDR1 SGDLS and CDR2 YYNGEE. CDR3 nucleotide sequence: TGTGCCAGCAGCGTAGCGGGACTAGCGGGAGGTCGGACAGATACGCAGTATTTT. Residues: CASSVAGLAGGRTDTQYF.

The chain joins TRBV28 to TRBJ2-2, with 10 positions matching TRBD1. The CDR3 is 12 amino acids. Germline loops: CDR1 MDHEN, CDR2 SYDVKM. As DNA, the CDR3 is TGTGTCTCGACAGGGGGCTACGGGGAGCTGTTTTTT. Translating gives CVSTGGYGELFF.

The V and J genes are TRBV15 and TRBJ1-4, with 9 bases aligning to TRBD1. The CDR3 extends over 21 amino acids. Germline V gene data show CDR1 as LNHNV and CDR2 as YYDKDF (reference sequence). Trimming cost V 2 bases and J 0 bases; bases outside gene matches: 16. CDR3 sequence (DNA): TGTGCCACCAGCAGACGGGTCCCGGGACAGGGAAGGAATCCAACTAATGAAAAACTGTTTTTT. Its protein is CATSRRVPGQGRNPTNEKLFF.